Presented here are 25 T cell receptor beta chains from one specimen sequenced in a study of CD8+ T cells in alopecia areata. Sequencing used cDNA as its template, made by extracting RNA and reverse transcribing it. The repertoire was sequenced with immunoSEQ multiplex PCR; TCRdb's copy has only in-frame clones and lacks some. The table lists about 260,000 clones, 60% of them singletons. The treatment here: oral pan-JAK inhibitor, 5-10 mg twice daily. Sequencing was performed on CD4+ T cells sorted from blood, taken at roughly week 53, from a patient treated with tofacitinib. These TCRs come from a human donor with alopecia areata.

The V and J genes are TRBV6-1 and TRBJ1-1; D remains unclear. V was shortened by 5 bases and J by 1 base, with 11 bases between the two germline ends. The CDR3 consists of 14 residues. Germline V gene lookup returns CDR1 MNHNS and CDR2 SASEGT. Here the CDR3 DNA reads TGTGCCAGCAGTATTAGTACCGCGAACACTGAAGCTTTCTTT. Its translation: CASSISTANTEAFF.

This clone was counted a few times. This chain uses TRBV4-1 with TRBJ1-3; D uncertain. V lost 0 bases and J lost 0, with 3 bases in between. The CDR3 runs to 14 residues. CDR1 MGHRA and CDR2 YSYEKL come from the germline V gene. The DNA of the CDR3 is TGCGCCAGCAGCCAAGATCCCTCTGGAAACACCATATATTTT. It is translated as CASSQDPSGNTIYF.

The V and J genes are TRBV27 and TRBJ1-1, with 10 bases aligning to TRBD1. The length of the CDR3 is 14 residues. The V segment lost 2 bases and the J segment 6 bases; nucleotides outside the gene matches: 3. The V gene's germline CDR1 is MNHEY and CDR2 SMNVEV (reference sequence). CDR3: CASSLGTGAAEAFF. As DNA, the CDR3 is TGTGCCAGCAGTTTAGGGACAGGGGCGGCTGAAGCTTTCTTT.

This clone has just a few counts. This chain connects TRBV19 to TRBJ1-5; no clear D gene. The CDR3 consists of 11 residues. Trimming left V 5 bases short and J 2 bases short, with 1 base between. The germline CDR1 and CDR2 sequences are LNHDA and SQIVND (reference sequence). CDR3 sequence: CASSGNQPQHF. In DNA, the CDR3 is TGTGCCAGTAGTGGCAATCAGCCCCAGCATTTT.

The CDR3 DNA follows: TGCGCCAGCAGCGTAAGCGGACCCGGGGACACTGAAGCTTTCTTT. It encodes CASSVSGPGDTEAFF. The rearrangement uses TRBV5-1 and TRBJ1-1; no definite D call. Per germline, CDR1 SGHRS and CDR2 YFSETQ. The V gene lost 4 bases and the J gene lost 3 bases, with 16 bases spanning the gap. The CDR3 loop spans 15 amino acids. Using reference TRBV5-1 and TRBJ1-1 for the parts outside the CDR3, the full variable domain is KAGVTQTPRYLIKTRGQQVTLSCSPISGHRSVSWYQQTPGQGLQFLFEYFSETQRNKGNFPGRFSGRQFSNSRSEMNVSTLELGDSALYLCASSVSGPGDTEAFFGQGTRLTVV.

This chain joins TRBV30 and TRBJ1-1; D not certain. CDR1 GTSNPN and CDR2 SVGIG come from the germline V gene (reference sequence). The CDR3 totals 13 residues. V gave up 3 bases and J gave up 0 bases, with 8 bases separating them. The CDR3 sequence: CAWSGRMNTEAFF. CDR3 in DNA: TGTGCCTGGAGCGGCAGAATGAACACTGAAGCTTTCTTT.

The CDR3 DNA follows: TGTGCCAGCAGCTTAGTTTATCAAGGGAACACCGGGGAGCTGTTTTTT. It translates to CASSLVYQGNTGELFF. J is TRBJ2-2 and V is TRBV7-2; unclear D gene. Trimming shortened V by 1 base and J by 1 base, and 10 bases separated the two germline ends. The CDR3 consists of 16 residues. Germline lookup yields CDR1 SGHTA and CDR2 FQGNSA.

This clone appeared a few times. The chain uses TRBV5-1 and TRBJ2-2; D not certain. The CDR3 is 18 residues long. V was pared by 1 base and J by 0 bases, with 16 bases between. Germline CDR1 and CDR2: SGHRS and YFSETQ. The CDR3 sequence: CASSLLVRQLSNTGELFF. Written as DNA, the CDR3 is TGCGCCAGCAGCTTGTTGGTCAGGCAACTATCGAACACCGGGGAGCTGTTTTTT.

The chain uses TRBV5-6 and TRBJ1-5; 8 bases align to TRBD1. Trimming took 7 bases from V and 4 from J; bases not matched to a gene: 7. Germline CDR1 is SGHDT and CDR2 is YYEEEE. The CDR3 loop spans 14 amino acids. The CDR3 reads CASSGQGGNQPQHF. The CDR3 bases are TGTGCCAGCTCTGGACAGGGTGGGAATCAGCCCCAGCATTTT.

A few counts support this clone. Additional DNA sequences in this sample encode the identical CDR3. The V call is TRBV5-1, the J call TRBJ2-6, with unresolved D. Trimming cost V 0 bases and J 2 bases, with 3 bases left between them. This CDR3 contains 14 residues. CDR1 and CDR2 (germline): SGHRS, YFSETQ. In nucleotides, the CDR3 is TGCGCCAGCAGCTTGGCCGCTGGGGCCAACGTCCTGACTTTC. Its translation is CASSLAAGANVLTF.

This clone was seen a single time. The V call is TRBV29-1, the J call TRBJ2-1; no clear D. The germline gives CDR1 SQVTM, CDR2 ANQGSEA. This CDR3 has 15 residues. The ends were cut back, 2 bases at V and 0 bases at J, with 11 bases in the middle. The CDR3 protein is CSVETEWRSYNEQFF. The CDR3 coding sequence is TGCAGCGTTGAAACCGAGTGGCGCTCCTACAATGAGCAGTTCTTC.

This clone was observed once. The chain joins TRBV30 to TRBJ1-5, with TRBD1 identical over 8 bases. J was trimmed by 3 bases and V by 3 bases; bases with no gene match: 4. The CDR3 is made up of 14 amino acids. Germline loops: CDR1 GTSNPN, CDR2 SVGIG (reference sequence). CDR3 amino acids: CAWSRDRPNQPQHF. The CDR3 DNA is TGTGCCTGGAGCCGGGACAGGCCCAATCAGCCCCAGCATTTT. The complete variable domain, with remaining parts taken from reference TRBV30 and TRBJ1-5, reads SQTIHQWPATLVQPVGSPLSLECTVEGTSNPNLYWYRQAAGRGLQLLFYSVGIGQISSEVPQNLSASRPQDRQFILSSKKLLLSDSGFYLCAWSRDRPNQPQHFGDGTRLSIL.

The chain combines TRBV5-1 with TRBJ2-2, with unresolved D. V gave up 7 bases and J gave up 1 base, with 14 bases separating them. Per the germline V gene, CDR1 is SGHRS and CDR2 is YFSETQ. This CDR3 has 15 residues. CDR3 region: CASRPQTMNTGELFF. Here the CDR3 DNA reads TGCGCCAGCCGCCCTCAGACCATGAACACCGGGGAGCTGTTTTTT.

The V and J genes are TRBV4-1 and TRBJ2-7; perhaps TRBD1 as D (5 bases). CDR1 MGHRA and CDR2 YSYEKL come from the germline V gene. The length of the CDR3 is 14 residues. Between the trimmed V and J ends, which lost 0 bases and 2 bases, there was a span of 8 bases. The CDR3 DNA reads as TGCGCCAGCAGCCAAGATAGGGGTCCCTACGAGCAGTACTTC. Amino acid sequence: CASSQDRGPYEQYF.

The chain couples TRBV6-5 to TRBJ1-2; D perhaps matches TRBD1 (6 bases). The V end was cut by 6 bases, the J end by 8 bases, with 16 bases between. The CDR3 totals 13 residues. Germline CDR1 reads MNHEY; CDR2 reads SVGAGI. The CDR3 DNA reads as TGTGCCAGCAGCCAAAACAGGGAGACCGGCTACACCTTC. It specifies CASSQNRETGYTF.

There are a few counts of this clone. The CDR3 is CASSYSGSQETQYF. CDR3 in DNA: TGTGCCAGCAGTTACTCAGGCTCCCAAGAGACCCAGTACTTC. This chain joins TRBV6-5 and TRBJ2-5; D call uncertain. Germline lookup yields CDR1 MNHEY and CDR2 SVGAGI. This CDR3 comprises 14 residues. Trimming left V 0 bases short and J 1 base short, with 6 bases between.

The chain couples TRBV30 to TRBJ1-2, with D maybe TRBD1 (5 bases). This CDR3 is built from 13 residues. Germline CDR1 GTSNPN, CDR2 SVGIG (reference sequence). The CDR3 protein is CSLTDTANYGYTF. CDR3 DNA sequence: TGTTCCCTGACAGATACCGCTAACTATGGCTACACCTTC.

The chain is built from TRBV5-6 and TRBJ2-4, with no clear D. The CDR3 runs 13 residues. Trimming pared 4 bases from V and 6 bases from J, leaving 11 bases between. Germline V gene data show CDR1 as SGHDT and CDR2 as YYEEEE. Here the CDR3 DNA reads TGTGCCAGCAGCCTTCGAAAAGGAAACATTCAGTACTTC. Translation gives CASSLRKGNIQYF. Together with reference TRBV5-6 and TRBJ2-4, the CDR3 gives the full variable domain: DAGVTQSPTHLIKTRGQQVTLRCSPKSGHDTVSWYQQALGQGPQFIFQYYEEEERQRGNFPDRFSGHQFPNYSSELNVNALLLGDSALYLCASSLRKGNIQYFGAGTRLSVL.

The V and J genes are TRBV2 and TRBJ1-5, with 7 bases matching TRBD1. The V gene's germline CDR1 is SNHLY and CDR2 FYNNEI. This CDR3 comprises 12 residues. Unmatched junction bases numbered 2, after V lost 8 bases and J lost 4 bases. The CDR3 region is CASRQGNQPQHF. The DNA for the CDR3 is TGTGCCAGCCGACAGGGAAATCAGCCCCAGCATTTT.

The rearrangement links TRBV25-1 to TRBJ1-4; the D is unclear. The ends were cut back, 4 bases at V and 8 bases at J, with 17 bases in the middle. The germline V gene encodes CDR1 MGHDK and CDR2 SYGVNS. The CDR3 spans 15 residues. CDR3 in amino acids: CASSAGARVVEKLFF. In nucleotides, the CDR3 is TGTGCCAGCAGTGCGGGAGCTCGAGTTGTAGAAAAACTGTTTTTT.

This chain uses TRBV29-1 with TRBJ2-6, with D uncertain. The CDR3 length is 14 residues. The V and J ends lost 4 bases and 3 bases respectively, with 10 bases between them. Germline V gives CDR1 SQVTM, CDR2 ANQGSEA. The CDR3 protein is CSVGDRGGANVLTF. The CDR3 region has the DNA TGCAGCGTTGGGGATCGAGGTGGGGCCAACGTCCTGACTTTC.

This clone was observed a single time. The V gene is TRBV30, the J gene TRBJ2-5, with a possible D match to TRBD2 (5 bases). Germline V gene lookup returns CDR1 GTSNPN and CDR2 SVGIG (reference sequence). V dropped 2 bases and J dropped 5 bases, with 9 bases sitting between them. The CDR3 sequence is 12 residues long. The chain's CDR3 is CAWSPSGETQYF. The CDR3 nucleotides are TGTGCCTGGAGTCCCTCGGGGGAGACCCAGTACTTC.

The chain links TRBV5-1 to TRBJ1-1; TRBD1 aligns across 8 bases. V lost 4 bases, J lost 10 bases, and 6 bases stayed unmatched. CDR3 length: 12 amino acids. Germline V gene data show CDR1 as SGHRS and CDR2 as YFSETQ. CDR3 region: CASSPDRVGAFF. For the CDR3, the DNA is TGCGCCAGCAGCCCGGACAGGGTTGGAGCTTTCTTT. Full variable domain (outside the CDR3, taken from reference TRBV5-1 and TRBJ1-1): KAGVTQTPRYLIKTRGQQVTLSCSPISGHRSVSWYQQTPGQGLQFLFEYFSETQRNKGNFPGRFSGRQFSNSRSEMNVSTLELGDSALYLCASSPDRVGAFFGQGTRLTVV.

J is TRBJ1-6 and V is TRBV25-1, with TRBD1 matching 9 bases. This CDR3 has 14 amino acids. V was clipped by 5 bases and J by 9 bases; unmatched bases: 5. Germline V CDR1 and CDR2: MGHDK, SYGVNS. Written as DNA, the CDR3 is TGTGCCAGCAGTTCACAGGGGGCCGGTTCACCCCTCCACTTT. It specifies CASSSQGAGSPLHF.

This clone was seen more than once but under ten times. The rearrangement links TRBV29-1 to TRBJ2-5; TRBD2 matches 9 bases. V shed 6 bases and J 1 base; nucleotides not matched to a gene: 6. This CDR3 has 14 amino acids. CDR1 SQVTM and CDR2 ANQGSEA come from the germline V gene. The CDR3 DNA is TGCAGCGTCGACGCGGGGGGGCGCCAAGAGACCCAGTACTTC. It yields the protein CSVDAGGRQETQYF.